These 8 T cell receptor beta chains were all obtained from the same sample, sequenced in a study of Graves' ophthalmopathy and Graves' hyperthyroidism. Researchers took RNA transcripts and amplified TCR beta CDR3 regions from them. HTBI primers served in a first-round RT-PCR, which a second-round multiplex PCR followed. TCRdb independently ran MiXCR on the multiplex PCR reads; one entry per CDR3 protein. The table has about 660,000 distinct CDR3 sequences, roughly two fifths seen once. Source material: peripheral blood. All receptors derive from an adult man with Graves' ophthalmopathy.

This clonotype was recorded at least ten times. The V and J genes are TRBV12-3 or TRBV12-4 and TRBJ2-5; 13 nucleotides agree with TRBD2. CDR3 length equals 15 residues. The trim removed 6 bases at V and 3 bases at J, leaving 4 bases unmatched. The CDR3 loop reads CASSRLAGGKETQYF. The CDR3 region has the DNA TGTGCCAGCAGCCGACTAGCGGGAGGTAAAGAGACCCAGTACTTC.

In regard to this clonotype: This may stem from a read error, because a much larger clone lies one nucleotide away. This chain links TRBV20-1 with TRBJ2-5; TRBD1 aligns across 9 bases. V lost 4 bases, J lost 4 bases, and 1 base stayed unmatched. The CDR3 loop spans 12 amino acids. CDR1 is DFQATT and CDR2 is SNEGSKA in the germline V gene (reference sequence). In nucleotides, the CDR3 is TGCAGTGCTAACAGGGGGCCAGAGACCCAGTACTTC. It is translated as CSANRGPETQYF.

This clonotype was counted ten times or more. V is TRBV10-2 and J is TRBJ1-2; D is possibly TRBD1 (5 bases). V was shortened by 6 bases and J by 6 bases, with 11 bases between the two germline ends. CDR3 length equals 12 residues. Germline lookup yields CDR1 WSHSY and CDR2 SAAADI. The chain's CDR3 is CASSDNRNGYTF. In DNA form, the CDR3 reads TGCGCCAGCAGCGACAACAGGAATGGCTACACCTTC.

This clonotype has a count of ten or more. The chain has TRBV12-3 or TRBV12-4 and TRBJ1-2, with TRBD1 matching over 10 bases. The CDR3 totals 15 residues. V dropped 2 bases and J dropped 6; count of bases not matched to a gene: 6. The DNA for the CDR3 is TGTGCCAGCAGTTTACCGGGACAGGGGAGGGATGGCTACACCTTC. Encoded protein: CASSLPGQGRDGYTF.

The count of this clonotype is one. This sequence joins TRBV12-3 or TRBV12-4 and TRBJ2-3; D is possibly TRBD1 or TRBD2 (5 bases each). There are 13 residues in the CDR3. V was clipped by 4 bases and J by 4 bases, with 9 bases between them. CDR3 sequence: CASSWGRSDTQYF. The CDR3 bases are TGTGCCAGCAGTTGGGGACGATCAGATACGCAGTATTTT.

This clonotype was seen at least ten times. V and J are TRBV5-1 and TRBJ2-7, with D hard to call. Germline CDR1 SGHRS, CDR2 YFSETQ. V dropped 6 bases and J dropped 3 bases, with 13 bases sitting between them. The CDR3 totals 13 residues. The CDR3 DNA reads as TGCGCCAGCAACCTGGACGGGTTCTACGAGCAGTACTTC. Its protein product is CASNLDGFYEQYF.

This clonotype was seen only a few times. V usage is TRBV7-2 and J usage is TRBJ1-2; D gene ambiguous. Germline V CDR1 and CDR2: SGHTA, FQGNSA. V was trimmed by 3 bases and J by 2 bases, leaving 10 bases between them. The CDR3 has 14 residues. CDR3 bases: TGTGCCAGCAGCTTGTTCGCCTCCAACTATGGCTACACCTTC. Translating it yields CASSLFASNYGYTF. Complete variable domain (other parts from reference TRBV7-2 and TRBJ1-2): GAGVSQSPSNKVTEKGKDVELRCDPISGHTALYWYRQSLGQGLEFLIYFQGNSAPDKSGLPSDRFSAERTGGSVSTLTIQRTQQEDSAVYLCASSLFASNYGYTFGSGTRLTVV.

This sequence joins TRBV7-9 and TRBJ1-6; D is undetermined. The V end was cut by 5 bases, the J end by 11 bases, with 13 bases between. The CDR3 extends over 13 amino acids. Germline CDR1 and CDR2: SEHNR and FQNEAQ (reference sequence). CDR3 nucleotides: TGTGCCAGCAGCATGAACAGCAGGACACCCCTCCACTTT. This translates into CASSMNSRTPLHF.